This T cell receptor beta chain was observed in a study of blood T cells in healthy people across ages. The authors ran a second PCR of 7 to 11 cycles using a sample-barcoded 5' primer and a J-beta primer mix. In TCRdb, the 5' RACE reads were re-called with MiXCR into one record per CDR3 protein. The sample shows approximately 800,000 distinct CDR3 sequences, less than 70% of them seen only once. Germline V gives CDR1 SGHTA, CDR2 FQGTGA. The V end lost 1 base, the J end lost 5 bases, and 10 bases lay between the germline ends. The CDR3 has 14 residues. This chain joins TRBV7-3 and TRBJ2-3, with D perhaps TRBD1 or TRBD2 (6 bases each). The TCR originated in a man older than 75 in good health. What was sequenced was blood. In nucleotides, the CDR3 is TGTGCCAGCAGCTTAAGGGGGGCGGGAGATACGCAGTATTTT. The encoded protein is CASSLRGAGDTQYF. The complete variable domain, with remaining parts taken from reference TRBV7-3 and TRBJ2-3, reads GAGVSQTPSNKVTEKGKYVELRCDPISGHTALYWYRQSLGQGPEFLIYFQGTGAADDSGLPNDRFFAVRPEGSVSTLKIQRTERGDSAVYLCASSLRGAGDTQYFGPGTRLTVL.